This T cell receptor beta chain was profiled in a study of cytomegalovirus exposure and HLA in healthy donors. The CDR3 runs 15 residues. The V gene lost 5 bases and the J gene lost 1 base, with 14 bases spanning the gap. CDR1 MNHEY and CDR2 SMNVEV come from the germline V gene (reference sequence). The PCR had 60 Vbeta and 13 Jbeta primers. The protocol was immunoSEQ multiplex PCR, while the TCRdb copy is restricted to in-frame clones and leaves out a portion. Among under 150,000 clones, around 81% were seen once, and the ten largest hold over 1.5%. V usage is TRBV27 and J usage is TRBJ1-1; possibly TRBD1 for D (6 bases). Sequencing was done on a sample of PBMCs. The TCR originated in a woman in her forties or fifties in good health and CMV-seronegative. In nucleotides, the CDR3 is TGTGCCAGCAGTCCTTGGACAGATACGAACACTGAAGCTTTCTTT. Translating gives CASSPWTDTNTEAFF.